This TCR beta chain comes out of a study of blood T cell repertoires in COVID-19 (dated by TCRdb to 2018 to 2021). General notes on the study: Collaborator samples came from the United States, Italy and Spain and covered acute and convalescent phases of COVID-19. The material from the prospective study consisted of cDNA or gDNA derived from T cells, B-cell-depleted T cells, or PBMCs. Deeply sampled blood TCRbeta repertoires from subjects exposed to, actively infected with, or recovered from COVID-19 were included in the dataset. The repertoires were made available in a free public database intended to serve as a resource for research on the immune response to SARS-CoV-2. Samples were obtained from the ongoing ImmuneRACE study (first 160 participants) and from 1,254 subjects provided by 6 global collaborators. The sample metadata nearly always contained a de-identified subject ID, COVID-19 status, age in years and sex. Where available, HLA class I and class II types were taken from metadata supplied by the sample provider and were not determined by assay-based typing. Paper-wide results and their limitations: Clinical and demographic metadata were provided uncurated, with the amount varying by source and participant.

TCRbeta CDR3 regions were amplified from genomic DNA using the immunoSEQ Assay, a bias-controlled multiplex PCR. The published analysis was carried out like this. The number of nucleated cells in each sample was estimated by amplification of reference gene primers within the assay. To quantify the absolute abundance of each unique TCRbeta CDR3 rearrangement, sequence reads were collapsed and filtered. For each sample, productive Simpson clonality was calculated by taking the square root of Simpson's diversity index across productive rearrangements. Held by TCRdb, this immuneACCESS table contains in-frame sequences only and omits some clones. Under half of the omission traces to an unresolved V gene where checked; the cause of the rest is unknown. The DNA was the basis for D and trimming; V, J and clone size are from that table. The sample table holds hundreds of thousands of clones, of which around 89% were seen once. Of the sample, approximately 1.5% falls within the top ten clones.

Participants in the prospective study were enrolled through a virtual design, were aged roughly 18 to 90 years, and lived in approximately 24 United States geographic areas. In the prospective study, participants were assigned to cohorts based on the clinical history participants reported in a screening survey and a study questionnaire. Mobile phlebotomists in the prospective study collected whole blood, serum and a nasopharyngeal or oropharyngeal swab from every participant. Participants in the prospective study had the option to provide additional blood draws and questionnaires over a 2-month period. Before DNA extraction, blood samples from the prospective study were shipped at room temperature or frozen. In the case of this clone: The antigen it recognizes is unknown. No much larger clone is present one base from it, and per-base qualities are unavailable.

Measured from the cysteine to the phenylalanine, the CDR3 is 14 residues long. Just the 42-base CDR3 DNA is kept, in frame starting at base 1. V ends up 4 bases short and J 4 bases short, with an unmatched junction base count of 5. CDR1 MNHEY and CDR2 SVGAGI are derived from the germline V gene. The TCR originated in a woman between 18 and 29 years old with acute COVID-19. This sequence uses TRBV6-5 and TRBJ2-7, and 9 bases in between align with TRBD1. The source material was PBMCs or T cells enriched from blood (not recorded which). The CDR3 loop reads CASSSRQGDYEQYF. The sequenced DNA is TGTGCCAGCAGTTCACGACAGGGGGATTACGAGCAGTACTTC.